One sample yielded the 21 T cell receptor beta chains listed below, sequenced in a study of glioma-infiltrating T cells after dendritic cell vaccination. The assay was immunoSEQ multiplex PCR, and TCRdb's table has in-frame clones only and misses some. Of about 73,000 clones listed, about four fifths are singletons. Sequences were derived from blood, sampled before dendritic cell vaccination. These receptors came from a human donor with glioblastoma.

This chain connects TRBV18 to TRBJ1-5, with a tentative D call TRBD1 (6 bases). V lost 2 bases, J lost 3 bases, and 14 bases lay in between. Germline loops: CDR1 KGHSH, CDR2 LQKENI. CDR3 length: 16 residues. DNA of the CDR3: TGTGCCAGCTCACCATCCGGCTCAGGGGACAATCAGCCCCAGCATTTT. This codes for CASSPSGSGDNQPQHF.

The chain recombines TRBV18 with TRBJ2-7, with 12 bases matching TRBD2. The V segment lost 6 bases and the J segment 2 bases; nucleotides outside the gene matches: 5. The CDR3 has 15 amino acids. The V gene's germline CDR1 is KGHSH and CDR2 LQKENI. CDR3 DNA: TGTGCCAGCTCCATGCGGACTAGCGGGGCCTACGAGCAGTACTTC. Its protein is CASSMRTSGAYEQYF.

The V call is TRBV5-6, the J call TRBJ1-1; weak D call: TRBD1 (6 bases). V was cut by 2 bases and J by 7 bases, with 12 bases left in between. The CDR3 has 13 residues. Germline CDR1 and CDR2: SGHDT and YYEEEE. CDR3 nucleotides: TGTGCCAGCAGCTTACAGGGTCTGGGTGAAGCTTTCTTT. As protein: CASSLQGLGEAFF. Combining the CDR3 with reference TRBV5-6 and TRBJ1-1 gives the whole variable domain DAGVTQSPTHLIKTRGQQVTLRCSPKSGHDTVSWYQQALGQGPQFIFQYYEEEERQRGNFPDRFSGHQFPNYSSELNVNALLLGDSALYLCASSLQGLGEAFFGQGTRLTVV.

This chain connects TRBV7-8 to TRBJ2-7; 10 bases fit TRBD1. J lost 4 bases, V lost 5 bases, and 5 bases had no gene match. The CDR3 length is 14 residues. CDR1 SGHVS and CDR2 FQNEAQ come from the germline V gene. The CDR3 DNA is TGTGCCAGCAGCCCTGACAGGGGGCGGTACGAGCAGTACTTC. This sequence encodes CASSPDRGRYEQYF.

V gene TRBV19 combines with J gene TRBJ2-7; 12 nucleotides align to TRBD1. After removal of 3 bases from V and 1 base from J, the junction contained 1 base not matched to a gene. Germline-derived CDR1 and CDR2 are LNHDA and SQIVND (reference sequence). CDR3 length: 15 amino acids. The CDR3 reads CASSMGQGASYEQYF. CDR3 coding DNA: TGTGCCAGTAGTATGGGACAGGGGGCATCCTACGAGCAGTACTTC.

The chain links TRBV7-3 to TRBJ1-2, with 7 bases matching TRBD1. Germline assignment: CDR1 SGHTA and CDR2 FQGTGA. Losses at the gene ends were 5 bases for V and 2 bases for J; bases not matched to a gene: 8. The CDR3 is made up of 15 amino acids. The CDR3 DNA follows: TGTGCCAGCAGCCCCACCGGGACAGCGAACTATGGCTACACCTTC. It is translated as CASSPTGTANYGYTF.

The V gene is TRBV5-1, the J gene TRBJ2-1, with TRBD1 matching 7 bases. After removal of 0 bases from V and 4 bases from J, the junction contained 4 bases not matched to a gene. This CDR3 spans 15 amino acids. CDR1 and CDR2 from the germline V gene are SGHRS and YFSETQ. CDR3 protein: CASSLAPGGYNEQFF. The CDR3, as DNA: TGCGCCAGCAGCTTGGCGCCAGGGGGTTACAATGAGCAGTTCTTC.

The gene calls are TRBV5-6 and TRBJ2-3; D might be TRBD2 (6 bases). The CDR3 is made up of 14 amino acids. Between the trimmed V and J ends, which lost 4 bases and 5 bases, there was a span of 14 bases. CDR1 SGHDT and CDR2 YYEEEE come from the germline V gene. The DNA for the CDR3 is TGTGCCAGCAGCCAAACCCCCGGGGGAGATACGCAGTATTTT. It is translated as CASSQTPGGDTQYF.

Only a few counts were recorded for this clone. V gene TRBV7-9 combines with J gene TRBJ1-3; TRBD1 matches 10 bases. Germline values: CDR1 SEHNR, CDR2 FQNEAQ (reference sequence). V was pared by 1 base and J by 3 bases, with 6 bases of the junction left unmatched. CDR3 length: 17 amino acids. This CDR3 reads CASSLGQGAEGGNTIYF. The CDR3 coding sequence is TGTGCCAGCAGCTTAGGACAGGGGGCAGAAGGTGGAAACACCATATATTTT.

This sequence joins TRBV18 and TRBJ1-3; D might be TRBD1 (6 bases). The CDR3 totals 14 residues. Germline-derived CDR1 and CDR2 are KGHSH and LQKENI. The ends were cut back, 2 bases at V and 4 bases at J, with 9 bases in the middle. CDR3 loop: CASSPSQGGNTIYF. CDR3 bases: TGTGCCAGCTCACCATCACAGGGCGGAAACACCATATATTTT. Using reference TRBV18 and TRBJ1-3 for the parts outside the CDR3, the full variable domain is NAGVMQNPRHLVRRRGQEARLRCSPMKGHSHVYWYRQLPEEGLKFMVYLQKENIIDESGMPKERFSAEFPKEGPSILRIQQVVRGDSAAYFCASSPSQGGNTIYFGEGSWLTVV.

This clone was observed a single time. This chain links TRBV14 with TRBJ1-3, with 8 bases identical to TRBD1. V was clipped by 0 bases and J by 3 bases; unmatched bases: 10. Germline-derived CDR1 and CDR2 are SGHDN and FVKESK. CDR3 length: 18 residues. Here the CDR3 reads CASSQDALRTGLGNTIYF. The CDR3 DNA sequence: TGTGCCAGCAGCCAAGATGCCCTAAGGACAGGGCTTGGAAACACCATATATTTT.

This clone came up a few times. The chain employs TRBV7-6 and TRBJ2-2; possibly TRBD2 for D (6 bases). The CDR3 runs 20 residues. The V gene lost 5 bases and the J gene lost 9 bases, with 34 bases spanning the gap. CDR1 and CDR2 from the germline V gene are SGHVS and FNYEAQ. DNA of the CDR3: TGTGCCAGCAGCCCAGGCAACGGGACTTTATGGAAACCGGGTGATCGGGAGCTGTTTTTT. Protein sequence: CASSPGNGTLWKPGDRELFF.

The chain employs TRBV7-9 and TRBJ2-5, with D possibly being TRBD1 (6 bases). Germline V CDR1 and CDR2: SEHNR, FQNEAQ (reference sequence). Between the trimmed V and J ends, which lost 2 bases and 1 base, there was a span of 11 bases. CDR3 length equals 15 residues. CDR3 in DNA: TGTGCCAGCAGCTTACCGGGACAACTCCAAGAGACCCAGTACTTC. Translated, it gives CASSLPGQLQETQYF.

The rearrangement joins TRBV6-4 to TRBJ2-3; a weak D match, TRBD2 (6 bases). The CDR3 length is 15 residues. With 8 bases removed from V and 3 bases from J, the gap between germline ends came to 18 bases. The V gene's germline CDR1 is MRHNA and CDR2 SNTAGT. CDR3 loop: CASGLGGGRTDTQYF. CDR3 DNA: TGTGCCAGCGGCCTCGGTGGTGGGAGGACAGATACGCAGTATTTT.

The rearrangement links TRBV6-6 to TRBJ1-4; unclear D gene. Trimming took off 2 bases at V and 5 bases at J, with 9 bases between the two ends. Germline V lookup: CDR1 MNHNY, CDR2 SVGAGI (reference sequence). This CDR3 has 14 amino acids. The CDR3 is CASSYGLQNEKLFF. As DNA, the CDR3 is TGTGCCAGCAGTTACGGCCTACAGAATGAAAAACTGTTTTTT.

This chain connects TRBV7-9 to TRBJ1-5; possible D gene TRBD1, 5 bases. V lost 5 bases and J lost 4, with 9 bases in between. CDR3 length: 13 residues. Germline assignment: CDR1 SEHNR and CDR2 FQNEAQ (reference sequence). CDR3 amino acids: CASSLTANQPQHF. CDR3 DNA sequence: TGTGCCAGCAGCCTGACAGCGAATCAGCCCCAGCATTTT.

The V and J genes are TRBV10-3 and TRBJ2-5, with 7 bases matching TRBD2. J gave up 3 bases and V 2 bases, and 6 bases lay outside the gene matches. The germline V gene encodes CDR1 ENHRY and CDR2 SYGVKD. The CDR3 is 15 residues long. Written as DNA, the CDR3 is TGTGCCATCAGTGAGAGGGGAGGGATAGAAGAGACCCAGTACTTC. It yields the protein CAISERGGIEETQYF.

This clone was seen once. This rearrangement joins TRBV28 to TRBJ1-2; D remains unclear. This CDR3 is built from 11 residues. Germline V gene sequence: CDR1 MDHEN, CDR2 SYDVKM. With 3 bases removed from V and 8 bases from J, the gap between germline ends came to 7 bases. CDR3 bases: TGTGCCAGCAGTTTTACACGCGGCTACACCTTC. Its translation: CASSFTRGYTF.

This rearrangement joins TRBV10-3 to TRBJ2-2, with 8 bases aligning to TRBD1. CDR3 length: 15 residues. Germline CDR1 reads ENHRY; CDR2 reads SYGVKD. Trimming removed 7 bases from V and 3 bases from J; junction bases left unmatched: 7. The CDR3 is CAIKAGGSDTGELFF. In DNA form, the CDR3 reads TGTGCCATCAAGGCAGGGGGCTCCGACACCGGGGAGCTGTTTTTT.

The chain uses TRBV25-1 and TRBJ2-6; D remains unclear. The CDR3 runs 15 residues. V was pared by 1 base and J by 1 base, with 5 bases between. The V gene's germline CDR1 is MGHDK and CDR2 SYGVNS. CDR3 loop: CASSEFYSGANVLTF. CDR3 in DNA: TGTGCCAGCAGTGAATTTTATTCTGGGGCCAACGTCCTGACTTTC.

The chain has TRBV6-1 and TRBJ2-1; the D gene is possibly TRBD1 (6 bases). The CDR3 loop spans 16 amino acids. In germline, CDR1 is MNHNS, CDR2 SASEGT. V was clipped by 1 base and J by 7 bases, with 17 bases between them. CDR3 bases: TGTGCCAGCAGTGAAGAAGTGGGGGCCATGGGGAATGAGCAGTTCTTC. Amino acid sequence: CASSEEVGAMGNEQFF.